This T cell receptor (beta chain) derives from a study of identical twins. Germline CDR1 is LNHNV and CDR2 is YYDKDF (reference sequence). The CDR3 covers 15 residues. V shed 5 bases, J shed 5 bases, and the junction held 9 bases outside the gene matches. TCRdb called the 5' RACE reads again in MiXCR, with one record for every CDR3 protein. The sample shows 600,000 to 800,000 distinct CDR3 sequences, 21% of them seen only once. The data were also submitted as part of a second study, on T cells expressing NK-cell markers.

V gene TRBV15 combines with J gene TRBJ2-5; 9 bases map to TRBD1. Sample: PBMCs. The TCR originated in a woman under 30 in good health. CDR3 amino acids: CATSSGQGIWETQYF. The CDR3 DNA reads as TGTGCCACCAGCTCGGGACAGGGCATTTGGGAGACCCAGTACTTC. Supplemented by reference TRBV15 and TRBJ2-5, the full variable domain reads DAMVIQNPRYQVTQFGKPVTLSCSQTLNHNVMYWYQQKSSQAPKLLFHYYDKDFNNEADTPDNFQSRRPNTSFCFLDIRSPGLGDTAMYLCATSSGQGIWETQYFGPGTRLLVL.